A selection of T cell receptor beta chains follows, all from one sample in a study of CD8 T cells in ankylosing spondylitis. A single record per CDR3 protein comes from TCRdb applying MiXCR to the 5' RACE reads. The sample shows some 200,000 distinct CDR3 sequences, roughly 13% of them seen only once. Sequencing was done on a sample of blood, either unsorted or a sorted T cell fraction (not recorded which). These receptors were obtained from a male donor with ankylosing spondylitis or in good health (not recorded which). Each CDR3 is given with its conserved first and last residue. The D gene is left open where the match is weak. Size values are once, few and many counts, or a class for expanded clones, and some rows have none.

>-|TRBV6-5|TRBJ2-7|-
TGTGCCAGCAGTTACCGCTCGACAGAATACGAGCAGTACTTC
CASSYRSTEYEQYF
>-|TRBV6-1|TRBJ2-5|TRBD2
TGTGCCAGCACCTATTGGACTAGCGTTAGGGAGACCCAGTACTTC
CASTYWTSVRETQYF
>-|TRBV2|TRBJ2-5|TRBD1
TGTGCCACCCGACTTCTTTGGACAGGGAGAGAAGAGACCCAGTACTTC
CATRLLWTGREETQYF
>few|TRBV6-1|TRBJ1-1|-
TGTGCCAGCAGCCCCGGTACAGGGACGAACACTGAAGCTTTCTTT
CASSPGTGTNTEAFF
>-|TRBV5-1|TRBJ2-7|TRBD2
TGCGCCAGCAGGCAACTAGCGGGAGCTCCCTACGAGCAGTACTTC
CASRQLAGAPYEQYF
>-|TRBV9|TRBJ2-3|-
TGTGCCAGCAGCGAATGGACAGATACGCAGTATTTT
CASSEWTDTQYF
>few|TRBV4-1|TRBJ2-7|-
TGCGCCAGCAGCCAAGAGGAGCGGTCTCCCTCCTACGAGCAGTACTTC
CASSQEERSPSYEQYF
>-|TRBV20-1|TRBJ2-1|-
TGCAGTGCTAGCAGGACCGGCGGCCCCTACAATGAGCAGTTCTTC
CSASRTGGPYNEQFF
>-|TRBV4-2|TRBJ2-1|-
TGTGCCAGCAGCCAAGGGGCCCTTTACTCGAACGAGCAGTTCTTC
CASSQGALYSNEQFF
>-|TRBV4-1|TRBJ2-1|TRBD2
TGCGCCAGCAGCTTCCCGGGACTAGCGGGGTCCTACAATGAGCAGTTCTTC
CASSFPGLAGSYNEQFF
>few|TRBV7-8|TRBJ2-5|-
TGTGCCAGCAGATATAGGGAGACCCAGTACTTC
CASRYRETQYF
>-|TRBV4-1|TRBJ2-7|TRBD1
TGCGCCAGCAGCCAAGGTCAACCGGGACAGGGGCACTACGAGCAGTACTTC
CASSQGQPGQGHYEQYF
>-|TRBV30|TRBJ2-1|-
TGTGCCTGGAGTGTAGACCTCCTAGGCCATGAGCAGTTCTTC
CAWSVDLLGHEQFF
>many|TRBV9|TRBJ2-7|-
TGTGCCAGCAGCGCCTGGGACGGAAGCCTAGAGCAGTACTTC
CASSAWDGSLEQYF
>-|TRBV7-9|TRBJ1-2|-
TGTGCCAGCAGATTACTCAACCCACATGGCTACACCTTC
CASRLLNPHGYTF
>many|TRBV7-9|TRBJ2-1|TRBD1
TGTGCCAGCAGCCCGAGATGGGGACAGGGAAACAATGAGCAGTTCTTC
CASSPRWGQGNNEQFF
>-|TRBV27|TRBJ2-1|-
TGCGCCAGCAGTGCCGGGACTTTCGTGTACAATGAGCAGTTCTTC
CASSAGTFVYNEQFF
>-|TRBV30|TRBJ2-2|-
TGTGCCCTCAATCAAGTCCGTGGGAGCGTCCTAAGTTCCGGGGAGCTGTTTTTT
CALNQVRGSVLSSGELFF
>many|TRBV20-1|TRBJ2-1|-
TGCAGTGCTAGAGATCGTTCCAAAGAGGGGACCCATGAGCAGTTCTTC
CSARDRSKEGTHEQFF
>-|TRBV2|TRBJ1-2|-
TGTGCCAGCTTGGAGGGCGCTGATCGCTACCCGGCTGGCTACACCTTC
CASLEGADRYPAGYTF
>-|TRBV3-1|TRBJ2-7|TRBD2
TGTGCCAGCAGCCACCCAGGGACGGGAGGGACCTACGAGCAGTACTTC
CASSHPGTGGTYEQYF
>many|TRBV25-1|TRBJ1-1|-
TGTGCCAGCAGTGAAGGGGGGGAGACTGAAGCTTTCTTT
CASSEGGETEAFF
>-|TRBV11-2|TRBJ1-1|TRBD1
TGTGCCAGCAGCCCCTGGGACAGGGGGCGCGGAACTGAAGCTTTCTTT
CASSPWDRGRGTEAFF
>few|TRBV12-3/TRBV12-4|TRBJ2-7|-
TGTGCCAGCATCCCCGTGGCAGGGGGACTCGCCGAGCAGTACTTC
CASIPVAGGLAEQYF
>-|TRBV29-1|TRBJ1-1|-
TGCAGCGTGTCCAATCCCTGGGGGGGCACTGAAGCTTTCTTT
CSVSNPWGGTEAFF
>few|TRBV9|TRBJ2-1|TRBD2
TGTGCCAGCAGCCCCCGGACTAGCGGGATCTCCTACAATGAGCAGTTCTTC
CASSPRTSGISYNEQFF
>-|TRBV4-1|TRBJ2-1|-
TGCGCCAGCAGCCATCTGACTCGACTTCAGGACAATGAGCAGTTCTTC
CASSHLTRLQDNEQFF
>few|TRBV24-1|TRBJ2-2|TRBD2
TGTGCCACCAGTGATTCCGGACTAGCGGGGAGTACCGGGGAGCTGTTTTTT
CATSDSGLAGSTGELFF
>many|TRBV12-3/TRBV12-4|TRBJ1-3|-
TGTGCCAGCAGCCACAGTTCCTCTGGAAACACCATATATTTT
CASSHSSSGNTIYF
>-|TRBV6-2/TRBV6-3|TRBJ2-5|TRBD2
TGTGCCAGCAGTTACTCTCCGCGGGAGGAGAGAGAGACCCAGTACTTC
CASSYSPREERETQYF
>many|TRBV18|TRBJ2-1|-
TGTGCCAGCTCACCATGGGGTATGGCGGGTCGCTCCTACAATGAGCAGTTCTTC
CASSPWGMAGRSYNEQFF
>few|TRBV11-2|TRBJ2-1|-
TGTGCCAGCAGCTTAGGAGGACGTAGCTCCTACAATGAGCAGTTCTTC
CASSLGGRSSYNEQFF
>-|TRBV14|TRBJ2-6|-
TGTGCCAGCAGCCACCTCCGCGGCAGGGGAAGCTCTGGGGCCAACGTCCTGACTTTC
CASSHLRGRGSSGANVLTF
>few|TRBV12-3/TRBV12-4|TRBJ2-3|-
TGTGCCAGCAGTCCCCTCGGGGGAACAGATACGCAGTATTTT
CASSPLGGTDTQYF
>-|TRBV3-1|TRBJ2-7|-
TGTGCCAGCAGCCAAGATGTCGCTCCGGCACAGGGCTACGAGCAGTACTTC
CASSQDVAPAQGYEQYF
>medium-sized|TRBV6-4|TRBJ2-1|-
TGTGCCAGCAGTGAAGGGGGCTCCTACAATGAGCAGTTCTTC
CASSEGGSYNEQFF
>few|TRBV3-1|TRBJ1-2|-
TGTGCCAGCAGCCAAGGGCCAGACATGCCGATAAGGAACTATGGCTACACCTTC
CASSQGPDMPIRNYGYTF
>-|TRBV7-8|TRBJ2-2|TRBD2
TGTGCCAGCAGCTTAGTAGGGTCAGCGGGGACTCACACCGGGGAGCTGTTTTTT
CASSLVGSAGTHTGELFF
>few|TRBV12-3/TRBV12-4|TRBJ2-7|-
TGTGCCAGCAGTTTCGGGGGTAATGCCTACGAGCAGTACTTC
CASSFGGNAYEQYF
>-|TRBV20-1|TRBJ2-1|TRBD2
TGCAGTGCTAGCTCTAGCGGGAGTGTAATCGAGCAGTTCTTC
CSASSSGSVIEQFF
>-|TRBV19|TRBJ2-7|-
TGTGCCAGTAGTTCGGGAATTAACTACGAGCAGTACTTC
CASSSGINYEQYF
>few|TRBV3-1|TRBJ2-5|-
TGTGCCAGCAGCCAAGCCTGGAAGGCTCACGGGGAGACCCAGTACTTC
CASSQAWKAHGETQYF
>-|TRBV2|TRBJ2-7|TRBD1
TGTGCCAGAGGGGCAGGGGGCTCCTACGAGCAGTACTTC
CARGAGGSYEQYF